Listed below are T cell receptor beta chains from one sample, sequenced in a study of identical twins. TCRdb itself ran the 5' RACE reads through MiXCR, one entry per CDR3 protein. The table has hundreds of thousands of distinct CDR3 sequences, approximately 13% seen once. A further study also used this sample, focusing on yellow fever vaccine responses in identical twins.

Sequenced material: PBMCs. The receptors stem from a young woman in good health. Each CDR3 is given with its conserved first and last residue. Each record gives: CDR3 DNA, CDR3 protein, clone size, V gene, D gene, J gene. D genes are given only for firm matches. A row's size may be missing; if present it is once, few, many or a size class.

TGCAGTGCTAGATGGACAGGGGCGATCGATGAGCAGTTCTTC | CSARWTGAIDEQFF | few | TRBV20-1 | TRBD1 | TRBJ2-1
TGCAGTGCTAGGGGAAGGGGGCGGGAGGCCCAAAGCCAAGAGACCCAGTACTTC | CSARGRGREAQSQETQYF | . | TRBV20-1 | . | TRBJ2-5
TGTGCCAGCAGTGAATCAAAGCTTGGCTCCTACAATGAGCAGTTCTTC | CASSESKLGSYNEQFF | few | TRBV25-1 | . | TRBJ2-1
TGTGCCAGCAGTTATGGTCTTTTTGGTAGCGGGGCACAAGAGACCCAGTACTTC | CASSYGLFGSGAQETQYF | few | TRBV6-5 | TRBD2 | TRBJ2-5
TGTGCCAGTAGCCAACCTCGAGGGCTAAGCAACACCGGGGAGCTGTTTTTT | CASSQPRGLSNTGELFF | . | TRBV19 | . | TRBJ2-2
TGCGCCAGCAGCTTGCCGATAGCGGGAGGCTACGAGCAGTACTTC | CASSLPIAGGYEQYF | few | TRBV5-1 | TRBD2 | TRBJ2-7
TGCGCCAGCAGTGTTGGGGGGCTGCTTCCGGGCAATCAGCCCCAGCATTTT | CASSVGGLLPGNQPQHF | few | TRBV10-2 | . | TRBJ1-5
TGTGCCAGCAGTCTAACGGGAATGCTTAATGAAAAACTGTTTTTT | CASSLTGMLNEKLFF | many | TRBV12-3/TRBV12-4 | . | TRBJ1-4
TGTGCCAGCAGCTACTGGCCGGGGGTATGGCCCCAGCATTTT | CASSYWPGVWPQHF | . | TRBV5-6 | . | TRBJ1-5
TGCAGCGTTGGAGGGGGGTTTGCTGAAGCTTTCTTT | CSVGGGFAEAFF | few | TRBV29-1 | . | TRBJ1-1
TGTGCCAGCAGCCCCCTTGGCGGGACAACGTGGGAGACCCAGTACTTC | CASSPLGGTTWETQYF | few | TRBV12-3/TRBV12-4 | . | TRBJ2-5
TGTGCCAGCAGCAACGGGCAAAGAAATGAGCAGTTCTTC | CASSNGQRNEQFF | . | TRBV14 | . | TRBJ2-1
TGTGCCAGCAGCCAAGTCCCAAGCTATGGCTACACCTTC | CASSQVPSYGYTF | . | TRBV14 | . | TRBJ1-2
TGTGCCATCGCCGCGGGACCGATCTCCTACGAGCAGTACTTC | CAIAAGPISYEQYF | . | TRBV10-3 | . | TRBJ2-7
TGTGCCAGTAGTATGAAGGGAACCACCGGGGAGCTGTTTTTT | CASSMKGTTGELFF | . | TRBV19 | . | TRBJ2-2
TGTGCCAGCAGCTTAGCGGGCGTGGAGGGGGGGCGCGGCTACGAGCAGTACTTC | CASSLAGVEGGRGYEQYF | . | TRBV11-1 | . | TRBJ2-7
TGCAGTGCTAACGGGAGGGACAGCCCATCCTACGAGCAGTACTTC | CSANGRDSPSYEQYF | many | TRBV20-1 | . | TRBJ2-7
TGTGCCAGCAGTTCCCTGACCGTAGCGGGATCAGAGACCCAGTACTTC | CASSSLTVAGSETQYF | few | TRBV7-4 | TRBD2 | TRBJ2-5
TGTGCCATAGCCGGGACTAGCGAATACAATGAGCAGTTCTTC | CAIAGTSEYNEQFF | few | TRBV11-2 | TRBD2 | TRBJ2-1
TGTGCCAGCAGTTTACCCCCGGCAGGGAAGTTGAACACTGAAGCTTTCTTT | CASSLPPAGKLNTEAFF | many | TRBV12-3/TRBV12-4 | . | TRBJ1-1
TGTGCCAGCAGTTACGGGCCCGGACATCCTGAAGCTTTCTTT | CASSYGPGHPEAFF | . | TRBV12-3/TRBV12-4 | . | TRBJ1-1
TGCAGCGTTGAGGGGGGGTACCAAGAGACCCAGTACTTC | CSVEGGYQETQYF | . | TRBV29-1 | TRBD2 | TRBJ2-5
TGTGCCAGCAGTTTAGACAAATTCACCGGGGAGCTGTTTTTT | CASSLDKFTGELFF | few | TRBV2 | . | TRBJ2-2
TGCGCCAGCAGCCAAGCGTCTAGCGGGGGGCTGGTGGATACGCAGTATTTT | CASSQASSGGLVDTQYF | . | TRBV4-1 | TRBD2 | TRBJ2-3
TGCAGCGTTGTGAGAGGGGCGGAGACCCAGTACTTC | CSVVRGAETQYF | . | TRBV29-1 | . | TRBJ2-5
TGTGCCAGCAGCTTAGTCGCGACTGTCAACAATGAGCAGTTCTTC | CASSLVATVNNEQFF | . | TRBV11-2 | . | TRBJ2-1
TGTGCCACCAGCGTACTAGTCTCCTCCACAGATACGCAGTATTTT | CATSVLVSSTDTQYF | many | TRBV15 | . | TRBJ2-3
TGCGCCAGCAGCTTTGACGGGGGGAACACTGAAGCTTTCTTT | CASSFDGGNTEAFF | few | TRBV5-1 | . | TRBJ1-1
TGTGCCAGCAGTGAAGTGTTAGCGGCGAACACCGGGGAGCTGTTTTTT | CASSEVLAANTGELFF | few | TRBV6-1 | . | TRBJ2-2
TGTGCCAGCAGCCATCTAGTTTCCTACGAGCAGTACTTC | CASSHLVSYEQYF | . | TRBV7-9 | . | TRBJ2-7
TGCAGTGCTAGAGGCGGCGGGAGGGCCGGTCGAAGTCCCCCAGTAAATCAAGATACGCAGTATTTT | CSARGGGRAGRSPPVNQDTQYF | once | TRBV20-1 | TRBD2 | TRBJ2-3
TGCAGTGCCGGACGGGACAACAACAATGAGCAGTTCTTC | CSAGRDNNNEQFF | . | TRBV20-1 | . | TRBJ2-1
TGTGCCATCAGATCGACAGGGAGCACAGATACGCAGTATTTT | CAIRSTGSTDTQYF | few | TRBV10-3 | TRBD1 | TRBJ2-3
TGTGCCAGCAGCTTAATTATGGACAGACTTAGCATTCAGTACTTC | CASSLIMDRLSIQYF | many | TRBV11-2 | . | TRBJ2-4
TGTGCCAGCAGTGAAGTAGTAGCCCAGTACTTC | CASSEVVAQYF | . | TRBV2 | . | TRBJ2-5
TGCGCCAGCAGCTTGAATCAGCGGGGGGGGTACACAGATACGCAGTATTTT | CASSLNQRGGYTDTQYF | . | TRBV5-1 | TRBD2 | TRBJ2-3
TGCAGTGCTAACTGGCTAAGCACAGATACGCAGTATTTT | CSANWLSTDTQYF | few | TRBV20-1 | . | TRBJ2-3
TGTGCCACCCTCGGGACAGTGAGGGACCTGGGCTACACCTTC | CATLGTVRDLGYTF | few | TRBV19 | TRBD1 | TRBJ1-2
TGCAGTGCTCTCCGGCTAGCGGGTTCCTACGAGCAGTACTTC | CSALRLAGSYEQYF | . | TRBV20-1 | TRBD2 | TRBJ2-7
TGTGCCAGCAGCCAGACAGGCTCCACAGATACGCAGTATTTT | CASSQTGSTDTQYF | . | TRBV7-9 | . | TRBJ2-3